The 25 T cell receptor beta chains below come from one sample, sequenced in a study of T cells after posttransplantation cyclophosphamide. Assay: immunoSEQ multiplex PCR; the TCRdb copy retains only in-frame clones and omits some. Counted here are about 9,900 clones, roughly 90% occurring once; the ten biggest clones make up 20% to 30%. Methotrexate plus calcineurin inhibitor accompanied controls' myeloablative marrow transplants; sampling was 1 year later. The material sequenced was PBMCs, taken after an allogeneic stem cell transplant with a calcineurin inhibitor and methotrexate. Receptors were obtained from a young adult male patient who received an allogeneic stem cell transplant from an unrelated donor, was CMV-positive, and had no GVHD. Some T cells may trace back to the graft donor.

The V call is TRBV4-1, the J call TRBJ1-2; 7 bases fit TRBD1. The trim removed 0 bases at V and 6 bases at J, leaving 10 bases unmatched. The CDR3 has 16 residues. Per the germline V gene, CDR1 is MGHRA and CDR2 is YSYEKL. This CDR3 is CASSQDRTGTEHGYTF. CDR3 nucleotides: TGCGCCAGCAGCCAAGATCGGACTGGGACAGAACATGGCTACACCTTC.

The chain uses TRBV28 and TRBJ1-5; D remains unclear. V gave up 7 bases and J gave up 2 bases, with 9 bases separating them. The CDR3 extends over 13 amino acids. CDR1 is MDHEN, CDR2 SYDVKM, per germline. The CDR3 DNA reads as TGTGCCAGCAAGGAGGGAGGCAATCAGCCCCAGCATTTT. Translating it yields CASKEGGNQPQHF.

This chain connects TRBV5-1 to TRBJ1-1, with 9 bases identical to TRBD1. The CDR3 has 15 residues. The V gene's germline CDR1 is SGHRS and CDR2 YFSETQ. V was pared by 4 bases and J by 3 bases, with 7 bases of the junction left unmatched. CDR3 loop: CASSILGQGHTEAFF. The CDR3 DNA reads as TGCGCCAGCAGCATCCTTGGACAGGGGCACACTGAAGCTTTCTTT.

V is TRBV2 and J is TRBJ1-2; D not resolved. Germline values: CDR1 SNHLY, CDR2 FYNNEI. Trimming removed 5 bases at V and 0 bases at J, with 19 bases between. The CDR3 is made up of 17 amino acids. The CDR3 protein is CASSYTALRGANYGYTF. The DNA for the CDR3 is TGTGCCAGCAGTTACACGGCGCTCCGGGGAGCTAACTATGGCTACACCTTC. The whole variable domain, remainder taken from reference TRBV2 and TRBJ1-2, is EPEVTQTPSHQVTQMGQEVILRCVPISNHLYFYWYRQILGQKVEFLVSFYNNEISEKSEIFDDQFSVERPDGSNFTLKIRSTKLEDSAMYFCASSYTALRGANYGYTFGSGTRLTVV.

This clone appeared a single time. The gene calls are TRBV27 and TRBJ2-3, with D possibly TRBD1 on 6 matching bases. The CDR3 loop spans 13 amino acids. Germline assignment: CDR1 MNHEY and CDR2 SMNVEV (reference sequence). Trimming shortened V by 1 base and J by 6 bases, and 8 bases separated the two germline ends. The CDR3 nucleotides are TGTGCCAGCAGTTTATACCAGGGGGATACGCAGTATTTT. Encoded protein: CASSLYQGDTQYF.

The genes are TRBV10-3 and TRBJ1-5; D might be TRBD1 (5 bases). The CDR3 extends over 15 amino acids. V lost 0 bases, J lost 9 bases, and 15 bases lay in between. CDR1 ENHRY and CDR2 SYGVKD come from the germline V gene. The chain's CDR3 is CAISESVGGDGPQHF. The CDR3 DNA is TGTGCCATCAGTGAGTCGGTGGGGGGAGACGGGCCCCAGCATTTT.

This chain connects TRBV7-3 to TRBJ2-1, with 8 positions matching TRBD2. The CDR3 is made up of 16 amino acids. V gave up 4 bases and J gave up 0 bases; unmatched junction bases: 5. Germline CDR1 SGHTA, CDR2 FQGTGA. CDR3 in DNA: TGTGCCAGCAGCTCCTCCGGGACTAGCTCCTACAATGAGCAGTTCTTC. Translated: CASSSSGTSSYNEQFF.

The chain uses TRBV27 and TRBJ2-7; TRBD1 might be the D (6 bases). Trimming pared 10 bases from V and 2 bases from J, leaving 15 bases between. The CDR3 spans 13 residues. In germline, CDR1 is MNHEY, CDR2 SMNVEV (reference sequence). The CDR3 sequence is CATEDRLTYEQYF. As DNA, the CDR3 is TGTGCCACCGAAGACAGGCTTACCTACGAGCAGTACTTC.

J is TRBJ1-1 and V is TRBV12-5, with D maybe TRBD1 (6 bases). Per the germline V gene, CDR1 is LGHNT and CDR2 is FRNRAP. This CDR3 has 18 residues. Trimming stripped 0 bases from V and 4 bases from J, with 21 bases between. CDR3 protein: CASGLVLGLTGPITEAFF. In nucleotides, the CDR3 is TGTGCTAGTGGTTTGGTATTGGGATTAACAGGGCCCATCACTGAAGCTTTCTTT.

This chain uses TRBV5-1 with TRBJ2-1, with 8 bases that match TRBD2. The CDR3 is 17 amino acids. V was pared by 1 base and J by 0 bases, with 6 bases of the junction left unmatched. Germline-derived CDR1 and CDR2 are SGHRS and YFSETQ. CDR3 sequence (DNA): TGCGCCAGCAGCTTGCTTAGCGGGAACCCCTCCTACAATGAGCAGTTCTTC. It translates to CASSLLSGNPSYNEQFF.

This chain uses TRBV14 with TRBJ1-1, with a possible D match to TRBD1 (6 bases). The CDR3 has 14 amino acids. The germline V gene encodes CDR1 SGHDN and CDR2 FVKESK. V was cut by 4 bases and J by 4 bases, with 13 bases left in between. The CDR3 loop is CASSPRQVITEAFF. The CDR3 coding sequence is TGTGCCAGCAGCCCACGACAGGTAATCACTGAAGCTTTCTTT.

This sequence joins TRBV9 and TRBJ1-5; D is possibly TRBD1 (5 bases). Trimming shortened V by 4 bases and J by 4 bases, and 15 bases separated the two germline ends. CDR1 is SGDLS and CDR2 is YYNGEE in the germline V gene. This CDR3 spans 15 amino acids. CDR3 sequence (DNA): TGTGCCAGCAGCCCTGGGCAGGGCTGGAATCAGCCCCAGCATTTT. Translation gives CASSPGQGWNQPQHF.

This chain joins TRBV6-5 and TRBJ2-7, with 7 nucleotides matching TRBD1. CDR1 is MNHEY, CDR2 SVGAGI, per germline. J lost 2 bases, V lost 5 bases, and 6 bases had no gene match. The CDR3 consists of 14 residues. CDR3 DNA: TGTGCCAGCAGTGCTCGGGACAGACCCTACGAGCAGTACGTC. Its translation is CASSARDRPYEQYV.

V is TRBV6-4 and J is TRBJ2-2; 7 nucleotides agree with TRBD2. V lost 5 bases and J lost 5; bases outside the gene matches: 8. The CDR3 consists of 15 residues. Germline CDR1 and CDR2: MRHNA and SNTAGT. CDR3 bases: TGTGCCAGCAGTCGGGGGGTCGGGATGACCGGGGAGCTGTTTTTT. Translated: CASSRGVGMTGELFF.

The rearrangement uses TRBV19 and TRBJ1-5; perhaps TRBD1 as D (5 bases). This CDR3 has 14 amino acids. Per germline, CDR1 LNHDA and CDR2 SQIVND (reference sequence). Trimming pared 6 bases from V and 3 bases from J, leaving 12 bases between. In DNA form, the CDR3 reads TGTGCCAGTAGCCCCGGGGGTTCCAATCAGCCCCAGCATTTT. This encodes CASSPGGSNQPQHF.

The J gene is TRBJ1-2, the V gene TRBV5-1; no clear D. With 0 bases removed from V and 3 bases from J, the gap between germline ends came to 15 bases. From germline, CDR1 is SGHRS and CDR2 YFSETQ. This CDR3 is built from 16 residues. The CDR3 loop is CASSLGEPGTYYGYTF. For the CDR3, the DNA is TGCGCCAGCAGCTTGGGCGAGCCAGGCACGTACTATGGCTACACCTTC.

The chain recombines TRBV11-2 with TRBJ2-3; D perhaps matches TRBD2 (6 bases). V was cut by 6 bases and J by 6 bases, with 16 bases left in between. Germline CDR1 SGHAT, CDR2 FQNNGV. The CDR3 spans 14 residues. The CDR3 DNA reads TGTGCCAGCAGTCCCCCCGGGAGAGCGGATACGCAGTATTTT. Translation: CASSPPGRADTQYF.

The CDR3 here is CASSLEGGRETQYF. In DNA form, the CDR3 reads TGCGCCAGCAGCTTGGAAGGGGGTCGAGAGACCCAGTACTTC. The chain has TRBV5-1 and TRBJ2-5; D is perhaps TRBD1 (6 bases). This CDR3 region has 14 residues. Trimming took off 0 bases at V and 4 bases at J, with 10 bases between the two ends. Germline-derived CDR1 and CDR2 are SGHRS and YFSETQ. Full variable domain (remainder filled in from reference TRBV5-1 and TRBJ2-5): KAGVTQTPRYLIKTRGQQVTLSCSPISGHRSVSWYQQTPGQGLQFLFEYFSETQRNKGNFPGRFSGRQFSNSRSEMNVSTLELGDSALYLCASSLEGGRETQYFGPGTRLLVL.

The chain recombines TRBV6-1 with TRBJ1-5, with 8 bases matching TRBD1. The V segment lost 3 bases and the J segment 7 bases; nucleotides outside the gene matches: 5. The CDR3 is made up of 14 amino acids. Germline assignment: CDR1 MNHNS and CDR2 SASEGT. The DNA of the CDR3 is TGTGCCAGCAGTGAGGGGGACAGGCAACAGCCCCAGCATTTT. Amino acid sequence: CASSEGDRQQPQHF.

The rearrangement links TRBV7-2 to TRBJ2-1; 8 positions agree with TRBD1. J gave up 4 bases and V 4 bases, and 3 bases lay outside the gene matches. The CDR3 covers 14 residues. Germline-derived CDR1 and CDR2 are SGHTA and FQGNSA. The CDR3: CASSSGGLYNEQFF. Written as DNA, the CDR3 is TGTGCCAGCAGCTCAGGGGGCCTTTACAATGAGCAGTTCTTC.

The genes are TRBV7-2 and TRBJ2-7; 15 bases are a match to TRBD2. CDR3 length: 17 amino acids. V trimming: 0 bases; J trimming: 1 base; junction bases outside the gene matches: 1. CDR1 is SGHTA, CDR2 FQGNSA, per germline. For the CDR3, the DNA is TGTGCCAGCAGCTTAGCCGGGACTAGCGGGGGGTCCTACGAGCAGTACGTC. Protein product: CASSLAGTSGGSYEQYV.

The rearrangement links TRBV5-1 to TRBJ1-4; D gene ambiguous. In germline, CDR1 is SGHRS, CDR2 YFSETQ. V was cut by 5 bases and J by 1 base, with 18 bases left in between. CDR3 length: 17 residues. Here the CDR3 DNA reads TGCGCCAGCAGAAAAGTGGCCGGAGGTGTAACTAATGAAAAACTGTTTTTT. Translating it yields CASRKVAGGVTNEKLFF.

This clone has more than one count but fewer than ten. This chain uses TRBV11-2 with TRBJ2-7; 11 bases are a match to TRBD2. Trimming cost V 4 bases and J 0 bases; bases outside gene matches: 14. In germline, CDR1 is SGHAT, CDR2 FQNNGV. The CDR3 covers 19 residues. CDR3 in amino acids: CASSSSRGLAVTDSYEQYV. As DNA, the CDR3 is TGTGCCAGCAGCTCTTCGAGGGGACTAGCGGTAACAGACTCCTACGAGCAGTACGTC.

The J gene is TRBJ2-2, the V gene TRBV29-1; 8 bases line up with TRBD1. Germline values: CDR1 SQVTM, CDR2 ANQGSEA. CDR3 size: 13 residues. Trimming at V came to 5 bases and at J to 3 bases, leaving 2 bases not matched to a gene. In DNA, the CDR3 is TGCAGCGTTCAGGGGGCGGACACCGGGGAGCTGTTTTTT. Translating it yields CSVQGADTGELFF.

The chain has TRBV29-1 and TRBJ2-2; 13 bases are shared with TRBD2. This CDR3 has 14 residues. Looked up from germline, CDR1 is SQVTM and CDR2 is ANQGSEA. V was pared by 7 bases and J by 6 bases, with 5 bases of the junction left unmatched. The CDR3 nucleotides read TGCAGCGGGTCGGGACTAGCGGGACCCGGGGAGCTGTTTTTT. The encoded protein is CSGSGLAGPGELFF.